This T cell receptor (beta chain) was sequenced in a study of response to subunit inactivated influenza vaccine listed by TCRdb under 2018. Background on the whole study: To follow how T cells responded to a trivalent subunit inactivated influenza vaccine, the researchers relied on deep quantitative profiling of the T cell receptor repertoire.

This clonotype was picked up many times. Its antigen remains unidentified. Base qualities are not provided; no much larger clone lies one nucleotide away. The library was made by RT-PCR. Sequenced using an Illumina HiSeq 2500. TCRdb trimmed public reads at Q25 via fastp, called clones via MiXCR and kept in-frame beta chains. Each entry is one CDR3 protein sequence, shown with its most common DNA and genes. The sample has roughly 650,000 distinct CDR3 sequences on record, 15% to 19% of them singletons. The ten largest clones take up more than 9% of the sample. The paper's findings and limits, for the study overall: It was suggested by the authors that each seasonal influenza vaccination may recruit only a limited number of new T cells.

The sequencing used PBMCs from blood, collected 12 days after vaccination. The sequence derives from a man aged 45-65 years who received an inactivated influenza vaccine. Donor details come from another sample of the same person, matched by shared clones.

The CDR3 loop reads CASSLGTPSSYEQYF. The DNA is as follows: TGTGCCAGCAGCTTAGGGACCCCGAGCTCCTACGAGCAGTACTTC. This receptor chain uses TRBV7-9 and TRBJ2-7; there is no confident call for the D gene. CDR1 and CDR2 are drawn from the germline V gene (reference sequence): SEHNR, FQNEAQ. The CDR3 measures 15 amino acids from cysteine to phenylalanine. The only DNA kept is the CDR3, 45 bases in frame from the first base. V drops 1 base and J drops 0 bases, leaving 10 bases in between.